These 31 T cell receptor beta chains came from one sample sequenced in a study of control samples from healthy donors and cancer patients. Sequencing was performed with immunoSEQ multiplex PCR; in TCRdb, only in-frame clones are kept and a portion is missing. The sample comprises about 80,000 clones, 75% to 85% of which are singletons, and approximately 10% rests with the top ten. The sequencing input was PBMCs. The receptors were sampled from a man aged 55 to 70 with head and neck cancer.

The table lists this clone with a count of one. This rearrangement joins TRBV7-9 to TRBJ1-3; no reliable D call. Germline CDR1 is SEHNR and CDR2 is FQNEAQ (reference sequence). V was pared by 3 bases and J by 0 bases, with 9 bases between. CDR3 length: 15 residues. The CDR3 nucleotides read TGTGCCAGCAGCTTTTCACAAATCTCTGGAAACACCATATATTTT. Protein: CASSFSQISGNTIYF.

In its sample, this clone was seen once. The V and J genes are TRBV9 and TRBJ1-1, with D unresolved. This CDR3 has 14 residues. V lost 1 base, J lost 1 base, and 8 bases lay in between. Per germline, CDR1 SGDLS and CDR2 YYNGEE. The CDR3 nucleotides are TGTGCCAGCAGCGTAACCCTCACGAACACTGAAGCTTTCTTT. Protein: CASSVTLTNTEAFF.

Concerning this clone itself: Distinct nucleotide sequences in the sample also encode this CDR3. The J gene is TRBJ2-4, the V gene TRBV24-1; the match to TRBD1 covers 8 bases. V shed 3 bases, J shed 4 bases, and the junction held 1 base outside the gene matches. The CDR3 sequence is 14 residues long. Germline loops: CDR1 KGHDR, CDR2 SFDVKD. The CDR3 sequence: CATSDGQGKNIQYF. The CDR3 DNA follows: TGTGCCACCAGTGATGGACAGGGTAAAAACATTCAGTACTTC.

V usage is TRBV6-5 and J usage is TRBJ1-1; no firm D call. The CDR3 runs 14 residues. The germline V and J ends were trimmed by 8 bases and 4 bases, with 17 bases remaining between them. The germline V gene encodes CDR1 MNHEY and CDR2 SVGAGI. The CDR3 loop is CASREDARGTEAFF. The CDR3 bases are TGTGCCAGCCGGGAGGACGCTCGTGGCACTGAAGCTTTCTTT.

Judged by abundance, this clone is medium-sized (0.01 to 0.1%). The V call is TRBV14, the J call TRBJ2-7; 8 nucleotides match TRBD1. Losses at the gene ends were 5 bases for V and 5 bases for J; bases not matched to a gene: 5. The CDR3 length is 13 residues. From germline, CDR1 is SGHDN and CDR2 FVKESK. CDR3 in amino acids: CASSYTTGDEQYF. The DNA of the CDR3 is TGTGCCAGCAGCTACACGACAGGGGACGAGCAGTACTTC.

This rearrangement joins TRBV2 to TRBJ1-3; 7 bases fit TRBD1. This CDR3 spans 16 amino acids. V dropped 6 bases and J dropped 0; count of bases not matched to a gene: 8. The germline CDR1 and CDR2 sequences are SNHLY and FYNNEI. The CDR3 spells CASRGQLDFSGNTIYF. The CDR3 DNA reads TGTGCCAGCAGGGGACAGCTAGACTTCTCTGGAAACACCATATATTTT.

The V gene is TRBV14, the J gene TRBJ2-7; the D gene is possibly TRBD1 (5 bases). The V gene lost 0 bases and the J gene lost 5 bases, with 20 bases spanning the gap. The CDR3 has 17 residues. From germline, CDR1 is SGHDN and CDR2 FVKESK. The CDR3 coding sequence is TGTGCCAGCAGCCAAGATATTGGGATGGCGAAGGGGAACGAGCAGTACTTC. Its translation is CASSQDIGMAKGNEQYF. Variable domain in full (rest from reference TRBV14 and TRBJ2-7): EAGVTQFPSHSVIEKGQTVTLRCDPISGHDNLYWYRRVMGKEIKFLLHFVKESKQDESGMPNNRFLAERTGGTYSTLKVQPAELEDSGVYFCASSQDIGMAKGNEQYFGPGTRLTVT.

This clone was recorded a few times. Other DNA sequences in this specimen translate into the identical CDR3. This rearrangement joins TRBV30 to TRBJ1-2; unclear D gene. The ends were cut back, 4 bases at V and 2 bases at J, with 8 bases in the middle. Germline CDR1 and CDR2: GTSNPN and SVGIG (reference sequence). CDR3 length: 12 residues. The CDR3 loop is CAWNDGNYGYTF. CDR3 sequence (DNA): TGTGCCTGGAACGACGGGAACTATGGCTACACCTTC.

The rearrangement uses TRBV10-2 and TRBJ1-1, with D perhaps TRBD1 (6 bases). CDR1 and CDR2 from the germline V gene are WSHSY and SAAADI. Trimming removed 10 bases at V and 4 bases at J, with 10 bases between. CDR3 length: 11 residues. Here the CDR3 DNA reads TGCGCCACCCAGGGGTCCACTGAAGCTTTCTTT. Translated: CATQGSTEAFF.

The V and J genes are TRBV28 and TRBJ1-3; D unresolved. The CDR3 contains 13 residues. CDR1 and CDR2 from the germline V gene are MDHEN and SYDVKM. V dropped 8 bases and J dropped 2 bases, with 10 bases sitting between them. CDR3 nucleotides: TGTGCCAGCCTAACCGTCCCTGGAAACACCATATATTTT. The encoded protein is CASLTVPGNTIYF. Looking up the rest from reference TRBV28 and TRBJ1-3 gives the full variable domain: DVKVTQSSRYLVKRTGEKVFLECVQDMDHENMFWYRQDPGLGLRLIYFSYDVKMKEKGDIPEGYSVSREKKERFSLILESASTNQTSMYLCASLTVPGNTIYFGEGSWLTVV.

The rearrangement joins TRBV27 to TRBJ2-1; 9 nucleotides align to TRBD2. The CDR3 runs 16 residues. CDR1 and CDR2 (germline): MNHEY, SMNVEV (reference sequence). V lost 2 bases and J lost 9; bases outside the gene matches: 11. Here the CDR3 reads CASSLRGGRVSSEQFF. CDR3 coding DNA: TGTGCCAGCAGTTTAAGGGGCGGGAGGGTTAGTAGTGAGCAGTTCTTC.

The V gene is TRBV19, the J gene TRBJ2-1, with no clear D. Between the trimmed V and J ends, which lost 6 bases and 4 bases, there was a span of 10 bases. CDR1 is LNHDA and CDR2 is SQIVND in the germline V gene (reference sequence). The CDR3 length is 13 residues. The DNA for the CDR3 is TGTGCCAGTAGGAGGACGAGGTACAATGAGCAGTTCTTC. Protein product: CASRRTRYNEQFF.

The chain recombines TRBV6-2 or TRBV6-3 with TRBJ2-3, with D possibly being TRBD1 or TRBD2 (5 bases each). The V end was cut by 4 bases, the J end by 0 bases, with 8 bases between. CDR1 is MNHEY, CDR2 SVGEGT, per germline. The CDR3 totals 14 residues. CDR3 nucleotides: TGTGCCAGCAGTTGGGGCGGGAGCACAGATACGCAGTATTTT. Translated, it gives CASSWGGSTDTQYF.

V usage is TRBV6-5 and J usage is TRBJ2-7; D is ambiguous. Trimming took off 6 bases at V and 5 bases at J, with 14 bases between the two ends. The CDR3 covers 13 residues. Looked up from germline, CDR1 is MNHEY and CDR2 is SVGAGI. CDR3 sequence: CASRQEWANEQYF. CDR3 DNA sequence: TGTGCCAGCAGACAAGAATGGGCGAACGAGCAGTACTTC.

J is TRBJ1-4 and V is TRBV19; no reliable D call. The CDR3 loop spans 17 amino acids. The ends were cut back, 8 bases at V and 4 bases at J, with 23 bases in the middle. Germline assignment: CDR1 LNHDA and CDR2 SQIVND (reference sequence). CDR3 DNA: TGTGCCAGTGCTTTATCGAATACTTTATCGGGTAATGAAAAACTGTTTTTT. Its translation is CASALSNTLSGNEKLFF.

This sequence joins TRBV28 and TRBJ2-2; 8 bases match TRBD2. The CDR3 is 16 amino acids. V was clipped by 6 bases and J by 4 bases; unmatched bases: 10. CDR1 is MDHEN, CDR2 SYDVKM, per germline. CDR3 nucleotide sequence: TGTGCCAGCAGCAACCCCGCGGGAGGCGGCACCGGGGAGCTGTTTTTT. Encoded protein: CASSNPAGGGTGELFF.

The table lists this clone with a few counts. The chain uses TRBV12-3 or TRBV12-4 and TRBJ2-3; D is unclear. The length of the CDR3 is 11 residues. The V gene lost 2 bases and the J gene lost 4 bases, with 1 base spanning the gap. The CDR3 protein is CASSLSDTQYF. The CDR3 nucleotides read TGTGCCAGCAGTTTATCAGATACGCAGTATTTT.

For this clone: The sample has other DNA sequences that encode this CDR3 too. The rearrangement uses TRBV10-1 and TRBJ1-2; D perhaps matches TRBD1 (6 bases). Trimming stripped 6 bases from V and 6 bases from J, with 11 bases between. CDR3 size: 12 residues. Germline V gives CDR1 WNHNN, CDR2 SYGVQD (reference sequence). In DNA, the CDR3 is TGCGCCAGCAGCGGGGACACGGATGGCTACACCTTC. Protein sequence: CASSGDTDGYTF.

This chain joins TRBV19 and TRBJ2-3; 9 bases match TRBD1. Germline-derived CDR1 and CDR2 are LNHDA and SQIVND (reference sequence). Unmatched junction bases numbered 7, after V lost 4 bases and J lost 2 bases. This CDR3 has 16 amino acids. CDR3 residues: CASSTFGQGTTDTQYF. CDR3 coding DNA: TGTGCCAGTAGTACCTTTGGACAGGGGACCACAGATACGCAGTATTTT.

This chain connects TRBV28 to TRBJ2-7; no clear D. The CDR3 is 12 amino acids. V gave up 6 bases and J gave up 4 bases, with 10 bases separating them. Germline lookup yields CDR1 MDHEN and CDR2 SYDVKM. The CDR3 loop reads CASSPLGYEQYF. The CDR3 coding sequence is TGTGCCAGCAGCCCCTTGGGGTACGAGCAGTACTTC.

The chain links TRBV2 to TRBJ1-2, with D hard to call. Trimming cost V 7 bases and J 0 bases, with 21 bases left between them. CDR3 length: 17 amino acids. The germline V gene encodes CDR1 SNHLY and CDR2 FYNNEI. CDR3 coding DNA: TGTGCCAGCACGGGGAAGGGTCGGGCGGAAGCTAACTATGGCTACACCTTC. This sequence encodes CASTGKGRAEANYGYTF.

Worth noting for this clone: An end of the junction differs from the germline gene, which may be a read error. This chain connects TRBV6-5 to TRBJ2-3; D is possibly TRBD2 (6 bases). This CDR3 contains 13 residues. Germline values: CDR1 MNHEY, CDR2 SVGAGI. This CDR3 reads CASTLMGGGTIVF. The CDR3 nucleotides are TGTGCCAGCACCCTTATGGGGGGAGGTACGATTGTTTTT.

The V gene is TRBV3-1 (or the pseudogene TRBV3-2), the J gene TRBJ2-1, with TRBD1 matching over 10 bases. J lost 6 bases, V lost 4 bases, and 3 bases had no gene match. CDR1 and CDR2 from the germline V gene are LGHDT and YNNKEL (reference sequence). CDR3 length: 14 amino acids. CDR3 sequence reads: CASSPGQGVNEQFF. The DNA of the CDR3 is TGTGCCAGCAGCCCTGGACAGGGGGTCAATGAGCAGTTCTTC.

The chain couples TRBV19 to TRBJ1-2, with D hard to call. The CDR3 runs to 14 residues. The germline V gene has CDR1 LNHDA and CDR2 SQIVND (reference sequence). Trimming removed 3 bases from V and 8 bases from J, with 16 bases in between. Here the CDR3 DNA reads TGTGCCAGTAGTATTCTCGTAGGTGGAGGAGGCTACACCTTC. It specifies CASSILVGGGGYTF.

The V and J genes are TRBV3-1 (or the pseudogene TRBV3-2) and TRBJ2-2, with TRBD2 matching over 8 bases. There are 16 residues in the CDR3. The germline V gene encodes CDR1 LGHDT and CDR2 YNNKEL (reference sequence). Trimming cost V 1 base and J 5 bases; bases outside gene matches: 6. CDR3 region: CASSQGFGRGTGELFF. The CDR3, as DNA: TGTGCCAGCAGCCAAGGGTTCGGGAGGGGAACCGGGGAGCTGTTTTTT.

The chain links TRBV24-1 to TRBJ2-5; 7 positions agree with TRBD1. The CDR3 has 16 residues. Looked up from germline, CDR1 is KGHDR and CDR2 is SFDVKD. Germline trimming cut 9 bases from V and 4 bases from J; bases unmatched to any gene: 16. Written as DNA, the CDR3 is TGTGCCACCTCCTCCTTGGACAGGCGAGGGAGAGAGACCCAGTACTTC. Its protein is CATSSLDRRGRETQYF.

The V and J genes are TRBV29-1 and TRBJ2-3; no definite D call. In germline, CDR1 is SQVTM, CDR2 ANQGSEA. The ends were cut back, 2 bases at V and 6 bases at J, with 6 bases in the middle. The CDR3 length is 11 residues. CDR3 residues: CSVESTDTQYF. DNA for the CDR3: TGCAGCGTTGAATCTACGGATACGCAGTATTTT.

This chain links TRBV5-6 with TRBJ1-2; perhaps TRBD1 as D (5 bases). The V and J ends lost 1 base and 4 bases respectively, with 11 bases between them. The V gene's germline CDR1 is SGHDT and CDR2 YYEEEE. This CDR3 region has 14 residues. The CDR3 DNA sequence: TGTGCCAGCAGCTTGAAGGGGCTCCCCTATGGCTACACCTTC. Residues: CASSLKGLPYGYTF.

The rearrangement links TRBV4-2 to TRBJ2-5; 15 bases agree with TRBD2. V was clipped by 3 bases and J by 4 bases; unmatched bases: 3. The CDR3 length is 16 residues. Germline V gene data show CDR1 as LGHNA and CDR2 as YNFKEQ. This CDR3 reads CASSQEGLAGGETQYF. The DNA for the CDR3 is TGTGCCAGCAGCCAGGAGGGACTAGCGGGAGGAGAGACCCAGTACTTC.

The CDR3 DNA follows: TGTGCCAGCAGTGAAGTTCCAGCTCAACCCTATGGCTACACCTTC. Its protein is CASSEVPAQPYGYTF. The rearrangement joins TRBV6-1 to TRBJ1-2; D is unresolved. The germline V and J ends were trimmed by 1 base and 4 bases, with 13 bases remaining between them. This CDR3 is 15 amino acids long. The germline V gene has CDR1 MNHNS and CDR2 SASEGT.

The V and J genes are TRBV6-6 and TRBJ1-6; D is ambiguous. The CDR3 totals 13 residues. Trimming removed 10 bases from V and 8 bases from J, with 15 bases in between. Per the germline V gene, CDR1 is MNHNY and CDR2 is SVGAGI (reference sequence). The CDR3 nucleotides read TGTGCCACTTCCTTCGGGAGTGATTCACCCCTCCACTTT. Amino acid sequence: CATSFGSDSPLHF.